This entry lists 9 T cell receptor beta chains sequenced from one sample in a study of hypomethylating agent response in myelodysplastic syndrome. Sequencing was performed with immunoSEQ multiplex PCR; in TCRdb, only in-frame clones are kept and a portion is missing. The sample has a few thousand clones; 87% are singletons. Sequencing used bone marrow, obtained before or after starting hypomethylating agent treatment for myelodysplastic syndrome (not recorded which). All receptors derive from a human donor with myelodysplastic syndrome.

In nucleotides, the CDR3 is TGTGCCAGCAGTTTATCAGCAGGGGGCGTATCACCCCTCCACTTT. Protein sequence: CASSLSAGGVSPLHF. V is TRBV27 and J is TRBJ1-6, with TRBD1 matching over 8 bases. Trimming cost V 0 bases and J 10 bases; bases outside gene matches: 5. In germline, CDR1 is MNHEY, CDR2 SMNVEV (reference sequence). The CDR3 consists of 15 residues.

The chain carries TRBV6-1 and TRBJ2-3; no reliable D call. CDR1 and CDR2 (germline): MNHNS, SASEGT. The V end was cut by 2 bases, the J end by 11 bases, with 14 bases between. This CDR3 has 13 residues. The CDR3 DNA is TGTGCCAGCAGTGAACGGGCGTACCAATGGCAGTATTTT. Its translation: CASSERAYQWQYF.

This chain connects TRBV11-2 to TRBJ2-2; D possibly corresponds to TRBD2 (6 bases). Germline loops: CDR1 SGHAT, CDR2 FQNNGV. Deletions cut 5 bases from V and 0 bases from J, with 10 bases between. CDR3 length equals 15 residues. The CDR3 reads CASSGGTPNTGELFF. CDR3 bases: TGTGCCAGCAGCGGGGGGACTCCGAACACCGGGGAGCTGTTTTTT.

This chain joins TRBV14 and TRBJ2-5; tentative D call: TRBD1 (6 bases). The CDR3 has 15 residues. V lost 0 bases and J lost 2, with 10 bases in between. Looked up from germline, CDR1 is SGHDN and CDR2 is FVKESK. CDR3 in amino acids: CASSQESQGQETQYF. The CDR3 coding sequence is TGTGCCAGCAGCCAAGAATCACAGGGTCAAGAGACCCAGTACTTC. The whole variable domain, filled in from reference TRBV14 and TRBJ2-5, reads EAGVTQFPSHSVIEKGQTVTLRCDPISGHDNLYWYRRVMGKEIKFLLHFVKESKQDESGMPNNRFLAERTGGTYSTLKVQPAELEDSGVYFCASSQESQGQETQYFGPGTRLLVL.

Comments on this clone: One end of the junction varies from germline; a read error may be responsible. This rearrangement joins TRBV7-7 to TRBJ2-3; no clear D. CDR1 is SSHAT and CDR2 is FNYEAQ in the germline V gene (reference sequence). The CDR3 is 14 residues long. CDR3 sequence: CASSLVLNADTQYF. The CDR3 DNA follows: TGTGCTAGCAGCTTAGTTCTAAATGCGGATACGCAGTATTTT.

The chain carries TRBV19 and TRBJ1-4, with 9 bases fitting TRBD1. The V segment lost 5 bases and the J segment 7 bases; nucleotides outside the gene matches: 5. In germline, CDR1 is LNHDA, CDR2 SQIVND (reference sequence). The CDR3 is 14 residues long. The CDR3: CASSPQGAGEKLFF. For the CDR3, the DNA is TGTGCCAGTAGTCCACAGGGGGCAGGTGAAAAACTGTTTTTT.

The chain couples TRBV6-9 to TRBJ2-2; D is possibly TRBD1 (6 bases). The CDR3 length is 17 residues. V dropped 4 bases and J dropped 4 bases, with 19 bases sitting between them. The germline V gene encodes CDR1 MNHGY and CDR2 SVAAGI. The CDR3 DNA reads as TGTGCCAGCAGTTTATGCCGGACAGACTCCCTCACCGGGGAGCTGTTTTTT. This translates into CASSLCRTDSLTGELFF.

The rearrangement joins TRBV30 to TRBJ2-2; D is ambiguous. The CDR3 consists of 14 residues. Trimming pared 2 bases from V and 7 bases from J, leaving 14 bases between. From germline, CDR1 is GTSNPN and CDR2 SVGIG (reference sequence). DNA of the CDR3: TGTGCCTGGAGTCGGGTGGGGATGGACGGGGAGCTGTTTTTT. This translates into CAWSRVGMDGELFF.

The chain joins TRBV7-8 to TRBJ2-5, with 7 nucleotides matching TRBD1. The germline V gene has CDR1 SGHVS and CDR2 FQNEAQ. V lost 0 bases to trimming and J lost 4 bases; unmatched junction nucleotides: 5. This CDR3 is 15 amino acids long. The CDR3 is CASSLAQAGGETQYF. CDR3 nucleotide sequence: TGTGCCAGCAGCTTAGCGCAGGCAGGGGGAGAGACCCAGTACTTC.